The 4 T cell receptor beta chains given below trace back to one sample, sequenced in a study of blood T cell repertoires in COVID-19 (dated by TCRdb to 2020 to 2022). The receptor library was made with the immunoSEQ multiplex PCR assay. This is the immuneACCESS table as TCRdb keeps it, with only in-frame sequences that have V and J called. A part of the clones is gone; compared with another copy, unresolved V genes explain less than half, and the rest is unexplained. The sample profile shows approximately 240,000 clones; 85% to 95% of them were found once. The top ten constitute less than 2.5% of the sample. The sequenced material came from PBMCs or T cells enriched from blood (not recorded which). The receptors originated from a woman in her late teens or twenties who had recovered from COVID-19.

A remark on this clone: The sample has other DNA sequences that encode this CDR3 too. The chain joins TRBV18 to TRBJ1-1; D might be TRBD1 (6 bases). CDR1 KGHSH and CDR2 LQKENI come from the germline V gene. With 5 bases removed from V and 2 bases from J, the gap between germline ends came to 9 bases. The CDR3 runs 13 residues. The CDR3, as DNA: TGTGCCAGCTCATCGGACAGAAACACTGAAGCTTTCTTT. As protein: CASSSDRNTEAFF. The complete variable domain, with remaining parts taken from reference TRBV18 and TRBJ1-1, reads NAGVMQNPRHLVRRRGQEARLRCSPMKGHSHVYWYRQLPEEGLKFMVYLQKENIIDESGMPKERFSAEFPKEGPSILRIQQVVRGDSAAYFCASSSDRNTEAFFGQGTRLTVV.

The chain has TRBV4-3 and TRBJ2-1; possibly TRBD2 for D (6 bases). The CDR3 is 15 residues long. CDR1 is LGHNA and CDR2 is YSLEER in the germline V gene. The V gene lost 3 bases and the J gene lost 0 bases, with 9 bases spanning the gap. Here the CDR3 reads CASSQLGGSYNEQFF. The CDR3 DNA reads as TGCGCCAGCAGCCAGTTGGGGGGCTCCTACAATGAGCAGTTCTTC.

The chain joins TRBV4-2 to TRBJ1-6, with D maybe TRBD1 (6 bases). The V end was cut by 6 bases, the J end by 7 bases, with 22 bases between. The CDR3 is 17 amino acids. The V gene's germline CDR1 is LGHNA and CDR2 YNFKEQ. The CDR3, as DNA: TGTGCCAGCAGAAGGGGGAGGGGGAGTGAGGAAAATTCACCCCTCCACTTT. Protein sequence: CASRRGRGSEENSPLHF.

The DNA of the CDR3 is TGTGCCAGCAGTTACCTTTTTCGGGGGTGGACTGAAGCTTTCTTT. This codes for CASSYLFRGWTEAFF. The J gene is TRBJ1-1, the V gene TRBV6-2 or TRBV6-3; tentatively, D is TRBD1 (5 bases). CDR1 is MNHEY and CDR2 is SVGEGT in the germline V gene. The V end was cut by 2 bases, the J end by 5 bases, with 15 bases between. The CDR3 contains 15 residues.